What follows are 24 T cell receptor beta chains derived from one specimen sequenced in a study of blood T cell repertoires in COVID-19. TCRdb's table, derived via immunoSEQ multiplex PCR, lists solely in-frame clones and lacks some. This table has about 130,000 clones, 84% appearing once. Input material: peripheral blood. The receptors stem from a human donor in a cohort sampled during active COVID-19.

The V call is TRBV7-2, the J call TRBJ2-7; D not certain. The CDR3 has 14 residues. Trimming stripped 1 base from V and 3 bases from J, with 10 bases between. Germline V gene lookup returns CDR1 SGHTA and CDR2 FQGNSA. CDR3 in DNA: TGTGCCAGCAGCTTAGTTCTGGCAGGCTACGAGCAGTACTTC. Translated, it gives CASSLVLAGYEQYF.

The chain combines TRBV27 with TRBJ1-2; TRBD1 aligns across 11 bases. Per the germline V gene, CDR1 is MNHEY and CDR2 is SMNVEV (reference sequence). The V gene end was trimmed by 5 bases and the J gene end by 3 bases; junction bases not matched to a gene: 5. CDR3 length: 15 residues. CDR3 bases: TGTGCCAGCAGTCTAGGACAGGGGGCGTACTATGGCTACACCTTC. Amino acid sequence: CASSLGQGAYYGYTF.

This clone was counted only a few times. The gene calls are TRBV9 and TRBJ1-6; 7 bases are a match to TRBD1. The junction had 18 bases not matched to a gene; V was cut back by 3 bases and J by 0 bases. This CDR3 has 21 residues. The germline gives CDR1 SGDLS, CDR2 YYNGEE. The DNA of the CDR3 is TGTGCCAGCAGCGCGACCGAGGGGGCCCCTCTGTTCGCCTCCTATAATTCACCCCTCCACTTT. Translation gives CASSATEGAPLFASYNSPLHF. Based on the CDR3 plus reference TRBV9 and TRBJ1-6, the full variable domain is DSGVTQTPKHLITATGQRVTLRCSPRSGDLSVYWYQQSLDQGLQFLIQYYNGEERAKGNILERFSAQQFPDLHSELNLSSLELGDSALYFCASSATEGAPLFASYNSPLHFGNGTRLTVT.

The chain has TRBV27 and TRBJ2-5; tentatively, D is TRBD2 (5 bases). Trimming removed 2 bases at V and 5 bases at J, with 15 bases between. Looked up from germline, CDR1 is MNHEY and CDR2 is SMNVEV (reference sequence). This CDR3 spans 15 amino acids. CDR3 DNA: TGTGCCAGCAGTTTAAGATCGGGGAATGGCGAGACCCAGTACTTC. Amino acid sequence: CASSLRSGNGETQYF.

This chain joins TRBV7-2 and TRBJ2-7; D might be TRBD1 (6 bases). The CDR3 sequence is 12 residues long. The germline CDR1 and CDR2 sequences are SGHTA and FQGNSA. Trimming took off 6 bases at V and 4 bases at J, with 10 bases between the two ends. CDR3 protein: CASSYTGYEQYF. CDR3 coding DNA: TGTGCCAGCAGTTACACAGGGTACGAGCAGTACTTC. Supplemented by reference TRBV7-2 and TRBJ2-7, the full variable domain reads GAGVSQSPSNKVTEKGKDVELRCDPISGHTALYWYRQSLGQGLEFLIYFQGNSAPDKSGLPSDRFSAERTGGSVSTLTIQRTQQEDSAVYLCASSYTGYEQYFGPGTRLTVT.

This clone has just a few counts. The rearrangement links TRBV7-9 to TRBJ1-1; the match to TRBD1 covers 8 bases. With 5 bases clipped from V and 0 bases from J, the junction kept 11 bases outside the gene matches. The germline CDR1 and CDR2 sequences are SEHNR and FQNEAQ (reference sequence). This CDR3 is built from 17 residues. CDR3 nucleotides: TGTGCCAGCAGCAAACCGTCCAGGGGGCTTATGAACACTGAAGCTTTCTTT. Protein: CASSKPSRGLMNTEAFF.

The V call is TRBV5-1, the J call TRBJ2-3; perhaps TRBD2 as D (6 bases). Germline CDR1 is SGHRS and CDR2 is YFSETQ. There are 16 residues in the CDR3. Trimming removed 3 bases from V and 2 bases from J, with 16 bases in between. Written as DNA, the CDR3 is TGCGCCAGCAGCTGGGGGGACGGCGGCTTCACAGATACGCAGTATTTT. The encoded protein is CASSWGDGGFTDTQYF.

V gene TRBV11-2 combines with J gene TRBJ2-1; 7 bases agree with TRBD1. The CDR3 sequence is 14 residues long. In germline, CDR1 is SGHAT, CDR2 FQNNGV. With V trimmed by 5 bases and J by 2 bases, 3 bases remained unmatched. CDR3 nucleotide sequence: TGTGCCAGCAGCCGGGGACAGACCTACAATGAGCAGTTCTTC. Amino acid sequence: CASSRGQTYNEQFF. Combining the CDR3 with reference TRBV11-2 and TRBJ2-1 gives the whole variable domain EAGVAQSPRYKIIEKRQSVAFWCNPISGHATLYWYQQILGQGPKLLIQFQNNGVVDDSQLPKDRFSAERLKGVDSTLKIQPAKLEDSAVYLCASSRGQTYNEQFFGPGTRLTVL.

The V gene is TRBV20-1, the J gene TRBJ2-5, with 9 bases matching TRBD2. Germline V CDR1 and CDR2: DFQATT, SNEGSKA (reference sequence). The CDR3 totals 11 residues. CDR3 nucleotides: TGCAGCGGCGGGGGGGGAGAGACCCAGTACTTC. Translated: CSGGGGETQYF.

This chain links TRBV5-1 with TRBJ2-3; TRBD1 matches at 7 bases. Germline V lookup: CDR1 SGHRS, CDR2 YFSETQ. This CDR3 spans 14 amino acids. J was trimmed by 4 bases and V by 3 bases; bases with no gene match: 5. The CDR3 region is CASSSDRAADTQYF. The CDR3, as DNA: TGCGCCAGCAGCTCAGACAGGGCGGCAGATACGCAGTATTTT.

This clone was seen a single time. The V gene is TRBV6-1, the J gene TRBJ2-7; 7 positions agree with TRBD1. Germline V gene sequence: CDR1 MNHNS, CDR2 SASEGT. There are 13 residues in the CDR3. The trim removed 2 bases at V and 3 bases at J, leaving 1 base unmatched. The CDR3 here is CASSERDSYEQYF. The CDR3 DNA follows: TGTGCCAGCAGTGAACGGGACAGCTACGAGCAGTACTTC.

CDR3 region: CASNTGNYGYTF. In DNA form, the CDR3 reads TGTGCCAGCAATACAGGGAACTATGGCTACACCTTC. This sequence joins TRBV2 and TRBJ1-2; tentatively, D is TRBD1 (6 bases). The germline V gene encodes CDR1 SNHLY and CDR2 FYNNEI. The CDR3 is 12 amino acids. Trimming pared 7 bases from V and 2 bases from J, leaving 8 bases between.

This chain uses TRBV19 with TRBJ2-7; no clear D. This CDR3 has 15 amino acids. Germline lookup yields CDR1 LNHDA and CDR2 SQIVND (reference sequence). V was trimmed by 0 bases and J by 3 bases, leaving 12 bases between them. CDR3 sequence: CASSIDFERHYEQYF. The DNA for the CDR3 is TGTGCCAGTAGTATAGATTTCGAGAGACACTACGAGCAGTACTTC.

The V call is TRBV30, the J call TRBJ1-5; possible D gene TRBD1, 6 bases. The V gene lost 1 base and the J gene lost 5 bases, with 9 bases spanning the gap. CDR3 length: 13 residues. From germline, CDR1 is GTSNPN and CDR2 SVGIG (reference sequence). CDR3 sequence (DNA): TGTGCCTGGAGTGCACAGGGAGATCAGCCCCAGCATTTT. It is translated as CAWSAQGDQPQHF. The entire variable domain, with the rest obtained from reference TRBV30 and TRBJ1-5, is as follows: SQTIHQWPATLVQPVGSPLSLECTVEGTSNPNLYWYRQAAGRGLQLLFYSVGIGQISSEVPQNLSASRPQDRQFILSSKKLLLSDSGFYLCAWSAQGDQPQHFGDGTRLSIL.

The chain combines TRBV7-6 with TRBJ1-2, with D possibly matching TRBD1 (5 bases). Trimming took off 5 bases at V and 2 bases at J, with 9 bases between the two ends. Germline V lookup: CDR1 SGHVS, CDR2 FNYEAQ. This CDR3 region has 13 residues. The CDR3 is CASSPGQNYGYTF. The CDR3 coding sequence is TGTGCCAGCAGCCCAGGGCAGAACTATGGCTACACCTTC. Looking up the rest from reference TRBV7-6 and TRBJ1-2 gives the full variable domain: GAGVSQSPRYKVTKRGQDVALRCDPISGHVSLYWYRQALGQGPEFLTYFNYEAQQDKSGLPNDRFSAERPEGSISTLTIQRTEQRDSAMYRCASSPGQNYGYTFGSGTRLTVV.

In regard to this clone: The junction does not match germline at one end; this may be a read error. Other DNA sequences in this specimen translate into the identical CDR3. The chain has TRBV2 and TRBJ1-5; TRBD1 might be the D (6 bases). Germline CDR1 SNHLY, CDR2 FYNNEI. This CDR3 has 15 residues. This CDR3 is CASREGGVSNQPQHF. CDR3 DNA: TGTGCCAGCAGGGAAGGGGGGGTCAGCAATCAGCCCCAGCATTTT.

The V and J genes are TRBV2 and TRBJ2-7; TRBD1 matches 7 bases. Per the germline V gene, CDR1 is SNHLY and CDR2 is FYNNEI. The CDR3 has 14 amino acids. The J segment lost 4 bases and the V segment lost 5 bases, leaving 8 bases of the junction unmatched. The CDR3 DNA reads as TGTGCCAGCAGTCCTGACAGGGTCGTTTACGAGCAGTACTTC. As protein: CASSPDRVVYEQYF.

This clone occurred many times. Other DNA sequences from this sample encode an identical CDR3 as well. V usage is TRBV6-5 and J usage is TRBJ2-7; possible D gene TRBD1, 5 bases. V was clipped by 4 bases and J by 1 base, with 11 bases between them. CDR3 size: 14 residues. Germline V gene sequence: CDR1 MNHEY, CDR2 SVGAGI. The CDR3 loop is CASSFDRKSYEQYF. The CDR3 DNA follows: TGTGCCAGCAGTTTCGACAGAAAATCCTACGAGCAGTACTTC.

CDR3 nucleotides: TGTGCCAGCAGCTTGGTCGGGGGCTACACCTTC. Amino acid sequence: CASSLVGGYTF. V usage is TRBV5-6 and J usage is TRBJ1-2; D uncertain. The V gene lost 0 bases and the J gene lost 8 bases, with 5 bases spanning the gap. Germline loops: CDR1 SGHDT, CDR2 YYEEEE. There are 11 residues in the CDR3.

The rearrangement links TRBV6-1 to TRBJ2-7; perhaps TRBD2 as D (6 bases). The germline V gene encodes CDR1 MNHNS and CDR2 SASEGT. This CDR3 has 16 amino acids. With 3 bases removed from V and 1 base from J, the gap between germline ends came to 16 bases. As DNA, the CDR3 is TGTGCCAGCAGTGAGCGCGGCTGGGGGGTATCCTACGAGCAGTACTTC. Translated, it gives CASSERGWGVSYEQYF.

This chain uses TRBV4-1 with TRBJ2-1; the match to TRBD1 covers 9 bases. CDR1 and CDR2 from the germline V gene are MGHRA and YSYEKL. J lost 7 bases, V lost 10 bases, and 8 bases had no gene match. The CDR3 is made up of 13 amino acids. For the CDR3, the DNA is TGCGCCACACAGGGGGCAGGGTGGAATGAGCAGTTCTTC. This gives the protein CATQGAGWNEQFF.

This clone has a single count. The rearrangement uses TRBV25-1 and TRBJ2-1; 12 bases agree with TRBD1. CDR1 is MGHDK and CDR2 is SYGVNS in the germline V gene. The CDR3 sequence is 16 residues long. The trim removed 1 base at V and 7 bases at J, leaving 5 bases unmatched. This chain's CDR3 is CASSELGTGGWNEQFF. DNA for the CDR3: TGTGCCAGCAGTGAATTGGGGACAGGGGGCTGGAATGAGCAGTTCTTC. Complete variable domain (other parts from reference TRBV25-1 and TRBJ2-1): EADIYQTPRYLVIGTGKKITLECSQTMGHDKMYWYQQDPGMELHLIHYSYGVNSTEKGDLSSESTVSRIRTEHFPLTLESARPSHTSQYLCASSELGTGGWNEQFFGPGTRLTVL.

This rearrangement joins TRBV4-1 to TRBJ1-2; 10 bases are a match to TRBD1. The CDR3 contains 15 residues. Germline CDR1 MGHRA, CDR2 YSYEKL. The J segment lost 3 bases and the V segment lost 4 bases, leaving 5 bases of the junction unmatched. In DNA form, the CDR3 reads TGCGCCAGCAGCCTGCGACAGGGGGCTGACTATGGCTACACCTTC. Amino acid sequence: CASSLRQGADYGYTF.

This clone occurred many times. Likely a read error: the CDR3 ends without its conserved phenylalanine or tryptophan. The DNA is left out, because the CDR3 cannot be placed on it with certainty; the CDR3 is given as TCRdb lists it. This sequence joins TRBV5-4 and TRBJ1-4. From its first to its last residue, the CDR3 has 10 amino acids. Germline V gene lookup returns CDR1 SGHNT and CDR2 YYREEE (reference sequence). This CDR3 reads CASSAPRGFY.